One sample yielded the 10 T cell receptor beta chains listed below, sequenced in a study of cytotoxic CD8 clonotypes in ibrutinib-treated CLL. Produced via immunoSEQ multiplex PCR; TCRdb's table is partial and in-frame only. The sample yields about 140,000 clones, 80% seen once. Sequenced here: PBMCs, sampled after 36 months of ibrutinib treatment. Every receptor here comes from a human donor with chronic lymphocytic leukemia.

In its sample, this clone was seen once. V gene TRBV2 combines with J gene TRBJ2-4, with TRBD1 matching over 10 bases. This CDR3 is 14 amino acids long. The junction had 6 bases not matched to a gene; V was cut back by 5 bases and J by 8 bases. Germline assignment: CDR1 SNHLY and CDR2 FYNNEI. CDR3 residues: CASSPGTGVDIQYF. CDR3 sequence (DNA): TGTGCCAGCAGTCCCGGGACAGGGGTGGACATTCAGTACTTC.

The CDR3 reads CAIRGTGQETQYF. CDR3 DNA: TGTGCCATCAGAGGGACAGGGCAAGAGACCCAGTACTTC. This chain uses TRBV10-3 with TRBJ2-5; 9 bases are a match to TRBD1. V dropped 6 bases and J dropped 2; count of bases not matched to a gene: 1. In germline, CDR1 is ENHRY, CDR2 SYGVKD. This CDR3 is built from 13 residues.

This clone was counted only a few times. The chain combines TRBV6-7 with TRBJ2-7, with TRBD2 matching 14 bases. TRBV6-7 is noted as an ORF with a role that remains uncertain. The CDR3 contains 17 residues. Trimming removed 0 bases from V and 3 bases from J; junction bases left unmatched: 4. CDR3 nucleotides: TGTGCCAGCAGTTACTCGACGGGACTAGCGGGAGTCTACGAGCAGTACTTC. Its translation is CASSYSTGLAGVYEQYF.

The rearrangement uses TRBV5-6 and TRBJ1-6; no firm D call. The V gene lost 1 base and the J gene lost 0 bases, with 8 bases spanning the gap. Germline CDR1 reads SGHDT; CDR2 reads YYEEEE. The CDR3 spans 16 residues. CDR3 bases: TGTGCCAGCAGCTTGAGGCGGAGCTCCTATAATTCACCCCTCCACTTT. Amino acids: CASSLRRSSYNSPLHF.

The V and J genes are TRBV11-2 and TRBJ2-2; D is unclear. Trimming pared 4 bases from V and 5 bases from J, leaving 17 bases between. Germline CDR1 reads SGHAT; CDR2 reads FQNNGV. The CDR3 runs to 16 residues. The CDR3 coding sequence is TGTGCCAGCAGCTATGGGCCCAACCGTCGGACCGGGGAGCTGTTTTTT. As protein: CASSYGPNRRTGELFF.

The CDR3 region is CATAPGTGYGYTF. CDR3 bases: TGTGCCACCGCCCCCGGGACTGGCTATGGCTACACCTTC. The gene calls are TRBV19 and TRBJ1-2, with D possibly being TRBD1 (5 bases). CDR1 and CDR2 (germline): LNHDA, SQIVND (reference sequence). The CDR3 has 13 residues. Deletions cut 10 bases from V and 4 bases from J, with 16 bases between.

The V and J genes are TRBV6-5 and TRBJ1-6; a weak D match, TRBD1 (5 bases). The CDR3 has 13 residues. CDR1 is MNHEY and CDR2 is SVGAGI in the germline V gene. Trimming stripped 5 bases from V and 7 bases from J, with 9 bases between. The DNA for the CDR3 is TGTGCCAGCAGTCCAAGGGACAATTCACCCCTCCACTTT. Protein product: CASSPRDNSPLHF.

This clone has just a few counts. The V call is TRBV6-1, the J call TRBJ1-5; D call uncertain. Trimming shortened V by 5 bases and J by 4 bases, and 9 bases separated the two germline ends. CDR1 is MNHNS, CDR2 SASEGT, per germline. CDR3 length equals 13 residues. This CDR3 is CASSFGVNQPQHF. The CDR3 bases are TGTGCCAGCAGTTTCGGAGTAAATCAGCCCCAGCATTTT.

The rearrangement links TRBV6-5 to TRBJ2-5; 10 bases match TRBD2. V lost 5 bases and J lost 4; bases outside the gene matches: 7. Per the germline V gene, CDR1 is MNHEY and CDR2 is SVGAGI. The CDR3 contains 15 residues. The CDR3 sequence: CASSRSGRELETQYF. The CDR3, as DNA: TGTGCCAGCAGTAGGAGCGGGAGGGAGTTAGAGACCCAGTACTTC.

The chain combines TRBV11-2 with TRBJ2-2; D not certain. The CDR3 contains 14 residues. Trimming took 5 bases from V and 2 from J, leaving 9 bases between them. CDR1 and CDR2 (germline): SGHAT, FQNNGV. CDR3 coding DNA: TGTGCCAGCAGCAAAACTCTCAACACCGGGGAGCTGTTTTTT. This codes for CASSKTLNTGELFF. Using reference TRBV11-2 and TRBJ2-2 for the parts outside the CDR3, the full variable domain is EAGVAQSPRYKIIEKRQSVAFWCNPISGHATLYWYQQILGQGPKLLIQFQNNGVVDDSQLPKDRFSAERLKGVDSTLKIQPAKLEDSAVYLCASSKTLNTGELFFGEGSRLTVL.